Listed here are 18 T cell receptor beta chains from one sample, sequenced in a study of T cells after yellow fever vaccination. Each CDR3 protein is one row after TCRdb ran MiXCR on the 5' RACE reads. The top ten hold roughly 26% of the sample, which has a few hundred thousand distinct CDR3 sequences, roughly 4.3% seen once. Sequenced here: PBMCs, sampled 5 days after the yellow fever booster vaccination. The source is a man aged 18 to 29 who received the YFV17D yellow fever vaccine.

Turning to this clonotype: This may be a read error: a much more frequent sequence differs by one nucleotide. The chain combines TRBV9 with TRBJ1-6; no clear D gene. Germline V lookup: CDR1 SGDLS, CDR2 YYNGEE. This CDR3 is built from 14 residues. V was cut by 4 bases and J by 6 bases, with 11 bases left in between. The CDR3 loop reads CASSPGVFNSPLHF. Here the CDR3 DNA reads TGTGCCAGCAGCCCCGGGGTGTTTAATTCACCCCTCCACTTT.

CDR3 loop: CASSLLGTVTETQYF. CDR3 sequence (DNA): TGCGCCAGCAGCTTGCTCGGGACAGTCACAGAGACCCAGTACTTC. The chain has TRBV5-1 and TRBJ2-5, with 7 bases that match TRBD1. This CDR3 is 15 amino acids long. The V and J ends lost 1 base and 4 bases, in that order; junction bases with no gene match: 7. Germline-derived CDR1 and CDR2 are SGHRS and YFSETQ.

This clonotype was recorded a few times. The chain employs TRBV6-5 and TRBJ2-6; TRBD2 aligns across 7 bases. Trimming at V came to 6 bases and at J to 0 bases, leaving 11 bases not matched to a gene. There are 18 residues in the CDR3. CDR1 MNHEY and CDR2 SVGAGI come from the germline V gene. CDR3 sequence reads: CASREGGFLGSGANVLTF. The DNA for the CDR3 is TGTGCCAGCAGAGAGGGAGGGTTCCTAGGCTCTGGGGCCAACGTCCTGACTTTC.

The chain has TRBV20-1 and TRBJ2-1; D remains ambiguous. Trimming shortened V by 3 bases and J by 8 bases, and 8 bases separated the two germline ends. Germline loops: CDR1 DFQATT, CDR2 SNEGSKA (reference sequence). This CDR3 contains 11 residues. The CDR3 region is CSASWADEQFF. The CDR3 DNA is TGCAGTGCTAGTTGGGCCGATGAGCAGTTCTTC.

The CDR3 is CAWGPPGGAGQPQHF. The CDR3 DNA sequence: TGTGCCTGGGGGCCCCCCGGAGGGGCTGGACAGCCCCAGCATTTT. This sequence joins TRBV30 and TRBJ1-5; possibly TRBD1 for D (5 bases). The V and J ends lost 5 bases and 7 bases respectively, with 21 bases between them. The V gene's germline CDR1 is GTSNPN and CDR2 SVGIG (reference sequence). CDR3 length equals 15 residues. Drawing the rest from reference TRBV30 and TRBJ1-5, the complete variable domain is SQTIHQWPATLVQPVGSPLSLECTVEGTSNPNLYWYRQAAGRGLQLLFYSVGIGQISSEVPQNLSASRPQDRQFILSSKKLLLSDSGFYLCAWGPPGGAGQPQHFGDGTRLSIL.

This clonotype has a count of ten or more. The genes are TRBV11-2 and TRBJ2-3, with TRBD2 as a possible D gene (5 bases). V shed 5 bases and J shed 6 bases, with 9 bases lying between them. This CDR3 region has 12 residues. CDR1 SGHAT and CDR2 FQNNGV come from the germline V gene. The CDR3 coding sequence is TGTGCCAGCAGCAAAAGGAGGGATACGCAGTATTTT. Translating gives CASSKRRDTQYF.

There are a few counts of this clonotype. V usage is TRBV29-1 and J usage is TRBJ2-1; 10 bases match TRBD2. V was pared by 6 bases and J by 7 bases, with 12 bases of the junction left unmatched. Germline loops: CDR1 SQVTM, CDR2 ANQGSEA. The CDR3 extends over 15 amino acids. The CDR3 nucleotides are TGCAGCGTCGGGGGACTAGCGCAGTCTTGGAATGAGCAGTTCTTC. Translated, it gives CSVGGLAQSWNEQFF.

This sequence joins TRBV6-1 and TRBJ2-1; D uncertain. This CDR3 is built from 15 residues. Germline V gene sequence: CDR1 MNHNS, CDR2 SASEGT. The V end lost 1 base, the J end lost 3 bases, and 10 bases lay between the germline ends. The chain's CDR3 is CASSEGASLYNEQFF. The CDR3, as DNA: TGTGCCAGCAGTGAAGGCGCATCCCTCTACAATGAGCAGTTCTTC.

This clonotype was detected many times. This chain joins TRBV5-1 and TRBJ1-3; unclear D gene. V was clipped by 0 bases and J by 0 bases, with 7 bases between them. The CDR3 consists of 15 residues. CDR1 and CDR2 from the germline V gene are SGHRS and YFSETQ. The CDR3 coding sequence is TGCGCCAGCAGCTTGGATAGCTACTCTGGAAACACCATATATTTT. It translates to CASSLDSYSGNTIYF.

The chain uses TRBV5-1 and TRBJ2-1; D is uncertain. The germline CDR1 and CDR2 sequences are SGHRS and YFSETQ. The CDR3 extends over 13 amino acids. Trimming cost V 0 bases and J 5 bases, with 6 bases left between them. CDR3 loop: CASSLEVNNEQFF. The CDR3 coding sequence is TGCGCCAGCAGCTTGGAGGTGAACAATGAGCAGTTCTTC. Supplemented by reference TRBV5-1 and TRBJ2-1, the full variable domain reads KAGVTQTPRYLIKTRGQQVTLSCSPISGHRSVSWYQQTPGQGLQFLFEYFSETQRNKGNFPGRFSGRQFSNSRSEMNVSTLELGDSALYLCASSLEVNNEQFFGPGTRLTVL.

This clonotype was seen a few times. In DNA, the CDR3 is TGTGCCAGCAGCGCGATAACACGGGGGGCTCTTGGCTACACCTTC. Translating gives CASSAITRGALGYTF. This rearrangement joins TRBV9 to TRBJ1-2, with D perhaps matching TRBD1 (6 bases). V was cut by 3 bases and J by 7 bases, with 19 bases left in between. Germline assignment: CDR1 SGDLS and CDR2 YYNGEE. This CDR3 has 15 residues.

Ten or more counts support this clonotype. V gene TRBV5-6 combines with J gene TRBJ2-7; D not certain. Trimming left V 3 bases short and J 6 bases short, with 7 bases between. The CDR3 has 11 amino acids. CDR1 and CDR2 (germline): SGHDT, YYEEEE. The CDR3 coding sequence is TGTGCCAGCAGCTCCGGTAGCGAGCAGTACGTC. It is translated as CASSSGSEQYV.

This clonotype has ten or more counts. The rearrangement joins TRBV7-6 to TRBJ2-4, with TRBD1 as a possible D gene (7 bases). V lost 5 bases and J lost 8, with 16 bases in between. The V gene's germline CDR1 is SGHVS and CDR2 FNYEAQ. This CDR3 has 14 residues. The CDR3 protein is CASSMTGWGDIQYF. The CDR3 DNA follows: TGTGCCAGCAGCATGACAGGGTGGGGGGACATTCAGTACTTC.

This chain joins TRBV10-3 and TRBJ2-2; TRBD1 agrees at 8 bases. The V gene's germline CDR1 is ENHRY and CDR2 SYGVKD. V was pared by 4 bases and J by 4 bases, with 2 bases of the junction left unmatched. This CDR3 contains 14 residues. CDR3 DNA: TGTGCCATCAGTGGAACAGGGGGCACCGGGGAGCTGTTTTTT. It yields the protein CAISGTGGTGELFF.

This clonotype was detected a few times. The CDR3 DNA reads TGCGCCAGCAGCCTCCGACGCCCCGGACAGGGAGTGAACAATGAGCAGTTCTTC. The encoded protein is CASSLRRPGQGVNNEQFF. V and J are TRBV5-1 and TRBJ2-1, with TRBD1 matching over 8 bases. The CDR3 is 18 amino acids. Germline CDR1 and CDR2: SGHRS and YFSETQ. The V segment lost 4 bases and the J segment 5 bases; nucleotides outside the gene matches: 17.

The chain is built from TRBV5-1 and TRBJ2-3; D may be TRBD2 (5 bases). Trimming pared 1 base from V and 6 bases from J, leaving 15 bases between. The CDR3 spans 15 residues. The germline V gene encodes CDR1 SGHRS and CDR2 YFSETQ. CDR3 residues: CASSLIGRVEDTQYF. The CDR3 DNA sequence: TGCGCCAGCAGCTTGATAGGGCGGGTGGAGGATACGCAGTATTTT.

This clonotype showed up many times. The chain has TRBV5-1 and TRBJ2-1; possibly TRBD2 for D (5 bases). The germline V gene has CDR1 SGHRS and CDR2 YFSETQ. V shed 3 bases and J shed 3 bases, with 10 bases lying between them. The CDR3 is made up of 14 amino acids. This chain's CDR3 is CASSSRTGYNEQFF. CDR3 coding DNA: TGCGCCAGCAGCTCAAGGACTGGCTACAATGAGCAGTTCTTC.

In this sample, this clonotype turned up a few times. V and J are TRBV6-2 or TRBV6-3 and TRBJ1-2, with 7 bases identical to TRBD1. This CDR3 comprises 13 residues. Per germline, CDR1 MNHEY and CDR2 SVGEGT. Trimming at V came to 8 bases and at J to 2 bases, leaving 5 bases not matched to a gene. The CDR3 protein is CASAPGQNYGYTF. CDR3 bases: TGTGCCAGCGCCCCGGGACAGAACTATGGCTACACCTTC.